Listed here is a single T cell receptor (beta chain). The target antigen is unknown. In the PCR, 60 Vbeta and 13 Jbeta primers were used. Profiling relied on immunoSEQ multiplex PCR, and the TCRdb table lists in-frame clones only, not all of them. The profile shows about 160,000 clones, around 80% of them singletons. The entry originates in a study of cytomegalovirus exposure and HLA in healthy donors. In germline, CDR1 is SQVTM, CDR2 ANQGSEA. The CDR3 extends over 13 amino acids. The ends were cut back, 3 bases at V and 1 base at J, with 8 bases in the middle. General study findings and limits: It was in a later analysis that TCR association rates were seen to vary by HLA locus, highest for DRB1 and lowest for HLA-C. Per a later analysis, HLA-associated TCR beta chains showed more clonal expansion than other, equally common TCR beta chains. It was taken for granted in presence/absence analyses that sequencing depth across donors was roughly uniform.

The sequence was collected from a boy between 2 and 10 years old in good health and CMV-seronegative. Input material: PBMCs. This chain links TRBV29-1 with TRBJ2-3; D unresolved. CDR3 sequence (DNA): TGCAGCGTTGAGAGTCGCGGCACAGATACGCAGTATTTT. Protein: CSVESRGTDTQYF.